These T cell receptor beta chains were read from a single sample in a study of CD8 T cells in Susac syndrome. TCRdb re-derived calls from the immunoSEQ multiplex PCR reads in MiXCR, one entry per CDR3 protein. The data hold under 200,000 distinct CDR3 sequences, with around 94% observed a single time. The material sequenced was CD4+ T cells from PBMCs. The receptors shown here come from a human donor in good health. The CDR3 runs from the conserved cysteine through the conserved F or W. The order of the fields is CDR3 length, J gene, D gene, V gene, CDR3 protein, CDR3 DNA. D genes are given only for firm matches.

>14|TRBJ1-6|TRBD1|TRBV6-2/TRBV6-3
CASSWDREDSPLHF
TGTGCCAGCAGTTGGGACAGGGAGGATTCACCCCTCCACTTT
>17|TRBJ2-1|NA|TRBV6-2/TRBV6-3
CASSYSVSGAPHNEQFF
TGTGCCAGCAGTTACTCCGTTTCGGGGGCGCCTCACAATGAGCAGTTCTTC
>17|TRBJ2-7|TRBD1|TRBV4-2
CASSQADRDRPYYEQYF
TGTGCCAGCAGCCAAGCCGACAGGGACCGTCCCTACTACGAGCAGTACTTC
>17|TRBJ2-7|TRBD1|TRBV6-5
CASSYRFGQGAFHEQYF
TGTGCCAGCAGTTACCGATTTGGGCAGGGGGCCTTCCACGAGCAGTACTTC
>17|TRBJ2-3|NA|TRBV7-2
CASSLAVAVRNTDTQYF
TGTGCCAGCAGCTTAGCTGTAGCGGTTAGGAACACAGATACGCAGTATTTT
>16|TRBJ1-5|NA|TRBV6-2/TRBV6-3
CASSYSITRSNQPQHF
TGTGCCAGCAGTTACTCGATTACGCGGAGCAATCAGCCCCAGCATTTT
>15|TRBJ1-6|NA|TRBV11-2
CASSLQGSYNSPLHF
TGTGCCAGCAGCTTACAGGGGTCCTATAATTCACCCCTCCACTTT
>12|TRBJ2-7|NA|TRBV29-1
CSVETGLYEQYF
TGCAGCGTTGAGACGGGGCTCTACGAGCAGTACTTC
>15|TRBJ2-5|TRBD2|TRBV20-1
CSALLAGAPQETQYF
TGCAGTGCTCTCCTAGCGGGGGCGCCCCAAGAGACCCAGTACTTC
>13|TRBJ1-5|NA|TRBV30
CAWSTVGNQPQHF
TGTGCCTGGAGCACGGTGGGCAATCAGCCCCAGCATTTT
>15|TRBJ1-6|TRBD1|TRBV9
CASSVEGQDNSPLHF
TGTGCCAGCAGCGTAGAGGGACAGGATAATTCACCCCTCCATTTT
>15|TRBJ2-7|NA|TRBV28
CASSDVRDGYYEQYF
TGTGCCAGCAGCGACGTCCGGGACGGCTACTACGAGCAGTACTTC
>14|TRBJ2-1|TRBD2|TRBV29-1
CSAARAGGPNEQFF
TGCAGCGCAGCTAGGGCGGGGGGACCGAATGAGCAGTTCTTC
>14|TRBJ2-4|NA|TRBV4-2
CASSHGGREDIQYF
TGTGCCAGCAGCCATGGGGGGAGAGAGGACATTCAGTACTTC
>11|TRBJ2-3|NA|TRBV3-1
CASSQTDTQYF
TGTGCCAGCAGCCAAACAGATACGCAGTATTTT
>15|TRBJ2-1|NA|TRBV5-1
CASSLDGQLVNEQFF
TGCGCCAGCAGCTTGGATGGACAGCTTGTTAATGAGCAGTTCTTC